Included here is one TCR beta chain sequence, with context. The sample belongs to a study of resident and recirculating memory T cells in vitiligo. Study details: Samples were epidermis from two lesional and two nonlesional sites, plus PBMCs.

Trimming cost V 4 bases and J 1 base; bases outside gene matches: 7. Germline CDR1 reads LGHNA; CDR2 reads YSLEER. The CDR3 is 15 residues long. No patient showed confetti depigmentation, a clinical sign of active disease. Patients who had received treatment within the previous three months were excluded. The protocol was immunoSEQ multiplex PCR, while the TCRdb copy is restricted to in-frame clones and leaves out a portion. The profile shows 70,000 to 95,000 clones, about 90% of them singletons. Sequencing was done on a sample of blood. The receptor was isolated from a male donor with vitiligo. The chain joins TRBV4-3 to TRBJ2-7, with TRBD1 matching 7 bases. The CDR3 loop is CASSRDPRGSYEQYF. CDR3 DNA: TGCGCCAGCAGCCGCGACCCCAGGGGGTCCTACGAGCAGTACTTC.